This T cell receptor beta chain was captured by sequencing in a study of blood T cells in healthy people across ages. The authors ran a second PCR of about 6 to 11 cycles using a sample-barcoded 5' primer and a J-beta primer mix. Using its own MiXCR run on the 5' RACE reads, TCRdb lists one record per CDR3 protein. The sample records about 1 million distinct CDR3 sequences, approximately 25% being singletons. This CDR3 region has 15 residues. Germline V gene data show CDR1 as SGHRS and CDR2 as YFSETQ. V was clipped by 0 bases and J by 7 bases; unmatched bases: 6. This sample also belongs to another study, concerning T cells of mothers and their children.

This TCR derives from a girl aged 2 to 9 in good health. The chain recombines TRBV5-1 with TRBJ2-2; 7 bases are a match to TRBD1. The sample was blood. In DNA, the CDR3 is TGCGCCAGCAGCTTGGACGGACAGGTCAGCGGGGAGCTGTTTTTT. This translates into CASSLDGQVSGELFF.